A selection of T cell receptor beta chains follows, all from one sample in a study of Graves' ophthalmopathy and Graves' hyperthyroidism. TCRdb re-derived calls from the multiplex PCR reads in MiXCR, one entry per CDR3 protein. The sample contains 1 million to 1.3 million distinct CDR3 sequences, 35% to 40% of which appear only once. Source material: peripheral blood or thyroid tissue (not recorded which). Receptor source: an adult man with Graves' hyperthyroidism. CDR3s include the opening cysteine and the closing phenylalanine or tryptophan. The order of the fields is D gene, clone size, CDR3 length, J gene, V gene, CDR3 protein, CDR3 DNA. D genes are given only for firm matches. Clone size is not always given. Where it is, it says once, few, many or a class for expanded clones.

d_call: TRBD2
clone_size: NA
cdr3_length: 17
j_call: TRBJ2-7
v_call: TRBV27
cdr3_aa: CASSLYPLAGDHSGQYF
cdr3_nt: TGTGCCAGCAGTTTATACCCCCTAGCGGGAGACCACAGCGGGCAGTACTTC

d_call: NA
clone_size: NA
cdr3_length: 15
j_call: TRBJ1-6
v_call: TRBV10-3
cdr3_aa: CAISENRISNQPLHF
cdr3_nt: TGTGCCATCAGTGAGAACAGGATTAGCAATCAGCCCCTCCACTTT

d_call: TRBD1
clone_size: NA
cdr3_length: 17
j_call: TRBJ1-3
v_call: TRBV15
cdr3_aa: CATSRRRTGLSGNTIYF
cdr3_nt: TGTGCCACCAGCAGACGGAGGACAGGGCTCTCTGGAAACACCATATATTTT

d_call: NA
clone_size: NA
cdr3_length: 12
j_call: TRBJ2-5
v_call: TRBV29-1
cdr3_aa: CSAGQRTGPLYF
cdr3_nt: TGCAGCGCCGGACAGCGTACGGGGCCCCTGTACTTC

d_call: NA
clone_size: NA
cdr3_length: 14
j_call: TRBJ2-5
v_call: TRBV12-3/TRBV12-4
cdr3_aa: CASSLFTLQETQYF
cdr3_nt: TGTGCCAGCAGTTTATTCACCCTACAAGAGACCCAGTACTTC

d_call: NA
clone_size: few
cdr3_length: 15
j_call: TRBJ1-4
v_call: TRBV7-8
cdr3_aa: CASSLSVLGHEKLFF
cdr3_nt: TGTGCCAGCAGCCTTAGTGTTTTGGGGCATGAAAAACTGTTTTTT

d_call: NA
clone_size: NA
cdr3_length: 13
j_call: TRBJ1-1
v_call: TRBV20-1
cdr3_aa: CSARDVGITEAFF
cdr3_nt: TGCAGTGCTAGAGATGTGGGAATAACTGAAGCTTTCTTT

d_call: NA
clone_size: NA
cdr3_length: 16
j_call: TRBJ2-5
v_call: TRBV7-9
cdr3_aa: CASSLMNGGVLETQYF
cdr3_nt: TGTGCCAGCAGCTTAATGAACGGGGGTGTGCTGGAGACCCAGTACTTC

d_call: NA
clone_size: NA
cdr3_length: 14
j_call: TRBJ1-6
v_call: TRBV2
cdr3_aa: CASKAGLGNSPLHF
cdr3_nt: TGTGCCAGCAAGGCCGGGCTAGGGAATTCACCCCTCCACTTT

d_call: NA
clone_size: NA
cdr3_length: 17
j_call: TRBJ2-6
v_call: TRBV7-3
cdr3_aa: CASSLTRANTGANVLTF
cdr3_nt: TGTGCCAGCAGCTTAACCAGGGCTAACACCGGGGCCAACGTCCTGACTTTC